This T cell receptor (beta chain) was observed in a study of response to subunit inactivated influenza vaccine. Study-level points and caveats: New T cells are recruited in small numbers by each seasonal influenza vaccination, according to the authors' suggestion.

TCRdb independently ran MiXCR on the RT-PCR reads; one entry per CDR3 protein. Here the sample spans around 520,000 distinct CDR3 sequences, around 25% being singletons. Remarks on this clonotype: Its matching antigen is unknown.

CDR3 size: 15 residues. CDR1 is MDHEN, CDR2 SYDVKM, per germline. V lost 9 bases to trimming and J lost 0 bases; unmatched junction nucleotides: 8. This receptor was obtained from a man over 45 who received an inactivated influenza vaccine. This chain joins TRBV28 and TRBJ2-1; 7 bases fit TRBD1. This material consisted of CD4+ T cells sorted from PBMCs, taken 4 to 6 days after vaccination. CDR3: CASISTGTSYNEQFF. CDR3 DNA sequence: TGTGCCAGTATTTCGACAGGGACCTCCTACAATGAGCAGTTCTTC.